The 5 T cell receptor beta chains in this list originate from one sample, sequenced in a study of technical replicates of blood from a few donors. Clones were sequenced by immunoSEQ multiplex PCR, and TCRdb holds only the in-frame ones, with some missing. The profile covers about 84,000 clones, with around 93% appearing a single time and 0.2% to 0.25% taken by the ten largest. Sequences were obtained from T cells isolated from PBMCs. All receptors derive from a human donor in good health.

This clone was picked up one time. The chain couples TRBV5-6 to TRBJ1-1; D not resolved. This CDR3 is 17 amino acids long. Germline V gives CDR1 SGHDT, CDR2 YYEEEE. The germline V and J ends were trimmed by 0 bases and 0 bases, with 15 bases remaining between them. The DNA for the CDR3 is TGTGCCAGCAGCTTGGTCTCATGGGGAGCTGTGAACACTGAAGCTTTCTTT. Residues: CASSLVSWGAVNTEAFF.

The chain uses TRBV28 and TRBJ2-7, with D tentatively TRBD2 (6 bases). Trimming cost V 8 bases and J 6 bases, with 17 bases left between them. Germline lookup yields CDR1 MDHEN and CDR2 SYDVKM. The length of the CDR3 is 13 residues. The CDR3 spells CASDRWVGGEQYF. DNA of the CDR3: TGTGCCAGCGACCGCTGGGTGGGGGGCGAGCAGTACTTC.

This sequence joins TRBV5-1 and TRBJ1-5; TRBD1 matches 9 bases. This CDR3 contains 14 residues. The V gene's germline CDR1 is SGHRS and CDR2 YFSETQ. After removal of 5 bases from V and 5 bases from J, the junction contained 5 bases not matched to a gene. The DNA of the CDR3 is TGCGCCAGCAGGGCCCGGACAGGGGATCAGCCCCAGCATTTT. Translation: CASRARTGDQPQHF.

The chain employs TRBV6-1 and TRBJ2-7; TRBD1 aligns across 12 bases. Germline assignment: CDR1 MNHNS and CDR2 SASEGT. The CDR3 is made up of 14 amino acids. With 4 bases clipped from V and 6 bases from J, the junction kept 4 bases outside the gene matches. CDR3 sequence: CASSARDRGREQYF. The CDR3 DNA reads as TGTGCCAGCAGTGCTCGGGACAGGGGGCGCGAGCAGTACTTC.

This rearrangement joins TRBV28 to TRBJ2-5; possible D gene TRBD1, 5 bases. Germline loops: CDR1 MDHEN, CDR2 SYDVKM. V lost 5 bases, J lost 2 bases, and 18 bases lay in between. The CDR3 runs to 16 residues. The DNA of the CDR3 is TGTGCCAGCAGTCCACTCCCTAGGGGCTTTCAAGAGACCCAGTACTTC. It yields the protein CASSPLPRGFQETQYF.